This TCR beta chain emerged from a study of blood T cell repertoires in COVID-19. Whole-study context: Specimens from acute and convalescent COVID-19 originated in the United States, Italy and Spain. From T cells, B-cell-depleted T cells, or PBMCs came the material, which was cDNA or gDNA.

Germline assignment: CDR1 MNHNY and CDR2 SVGAGI (reference sequence). CDR3 length equals 15 residues. V lost 5 bases to trimming and J lost 7 bases, with 18 bases between them. In the study's own analysis: Researchers report that nucleated cell counts were estimated from reference gene primer amplification. Libraries were prepared by immunoSEQ multiplex PCR; TCRdb keeps only in-frame clonotypes and omits some of them. The DNA was the basis for D and trimming; V, J and clone size are from that table. The top ten clones hold 15% to 20% of a sample with 150,000 to 200,000 clones, under 90% of them seen once.

The sequenced sample consisted of peripheral blood. The chain carries TRBV6-6 and TRBJ1-5; possibly TRBD1 for D (6 bases). This TCR derives from a woman older than 75 with acute or convalescent COVID-19. The CDR3 here is CASSRLRGAGQPQHF. CDR3 coding DNA: TGTGCCAGCAGTCGCCTACGGGGGGCTGGGCAGCCCCAGCATTTT.